This T cell receptor beta chain was sequenced in a study of graft-versus-host responses after intestinal transplantation. On this clone: What it binds is not known.

Germline assignment: CDR1 MNHNS and CDR2 SASEGT. Trimming cost V 1 base and J 0 bases, with 25 bases left between them. The CDR3 length is 21 residues. The table came from immunoSEQ multiplex PCR; TCRdb's copy has only in-frame clones and leaves some out. The profile shows some 82,000 clones, around 87% of them singletons. This TCR was sampled from a human donor who was the organ donor for an intestinal transplant. Sequences were derived from unstimulated CD8+ T cells sorted from spleen or lymph node cells, sampled before transplant. This chain uses TRBV6-1 with TRBJ1-5, with a possible D match to TRBD1 (6 bases). DNA of the CDR3: TGTGCCAGCAGTGAAGAGTTCTGGGGTGAGGGGGGATCATATAGCAATCAGCCCCAGCATTTT. Translating it yields CASSEEFWGEGGSYSNQPQHF.